Listed here are 2 T cell receptor beta chains from one sample, sequenced in a study of patients and donors after allogeneic stem cell transplantation. From the RT-PCR reads, TCRdb called clonotypes with MiXCR, one entry per CDR3 protein. The data contain under 200,000 distinct CDR3 sequences, 30% of them singletons. The sequenced material came from blood, either unsorted or a sorted T cell fraction (not recorded which). These TCRs come from a human donor who was either an allogeneic HSCT recipient or a stem cell or donor lymphocyte infusion donor (not recorded which). It is not recorded whose cells these are; they may come from a transplant donor.

This clonotype appeared a few times. The V and J genes are TRBV12-3 or TRBV12-4 and TRBJ1-1; D gene uncertain. This CDR3 comprises 14 residues. Trimming removed 3 bases from V and 1 base from J, with 9 bases in between. The CDR3: CASSFNSGNTEAFF. CDR3 bases: TGTGCCAGCAGTTTTAACAGCGGGAACACTGAAGCTTTCTTT.

This clonotype showed up just a few times. The DNA for the CDR3 is TGTGCCAGCAGTTCCAGGGGGACTAATTCACCCCTCCACTTT. It is translated as CASSSRGTNSPLHF. The chain couples TRBV12-3 or TRBV12-4 to TRBJ1-6; TRBD1 matches at 7 bases. V shed 4 bases, J shed 6 bases, and the junction held 3 bases outside the gene matches. This CDR3 is 14 amino acids long.